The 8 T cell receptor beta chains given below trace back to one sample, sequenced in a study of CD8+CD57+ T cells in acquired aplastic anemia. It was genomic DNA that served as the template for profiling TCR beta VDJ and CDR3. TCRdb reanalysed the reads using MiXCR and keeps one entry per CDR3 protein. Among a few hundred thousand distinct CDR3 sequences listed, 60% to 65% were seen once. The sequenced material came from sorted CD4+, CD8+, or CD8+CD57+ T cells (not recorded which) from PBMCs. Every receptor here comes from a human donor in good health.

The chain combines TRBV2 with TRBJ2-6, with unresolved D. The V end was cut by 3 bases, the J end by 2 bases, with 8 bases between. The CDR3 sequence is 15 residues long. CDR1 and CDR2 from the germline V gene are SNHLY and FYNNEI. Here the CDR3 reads CASSELAAGANVLTF. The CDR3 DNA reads TGTGCCAGCAGTGAGTTAGCAGCTGGGGCCAACGTCCTGACTTTC.

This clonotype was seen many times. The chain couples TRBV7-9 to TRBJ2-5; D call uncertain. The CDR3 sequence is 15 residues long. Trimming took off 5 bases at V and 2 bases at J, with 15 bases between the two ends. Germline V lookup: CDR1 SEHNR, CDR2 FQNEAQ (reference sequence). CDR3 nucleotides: TGTGCCAGCAGCCCAGCCGTTACAGTGCAAGAGACCCAGTACTTC. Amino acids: CASSPAVTVQETQYF.

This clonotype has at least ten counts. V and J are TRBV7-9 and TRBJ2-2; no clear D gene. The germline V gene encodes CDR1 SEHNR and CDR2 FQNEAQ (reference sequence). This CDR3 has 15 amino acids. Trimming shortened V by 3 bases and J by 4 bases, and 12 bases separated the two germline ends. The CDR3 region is CASSLSQSSTGELFF. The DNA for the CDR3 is TGTGCCAGCAGCTTGTCGCAGTCGAGCACCGGGGAGCTGTTTTTT.

DNA of the CDR3: TGTGCCAGCAGCTTCACTGAAGCTTTCTTT. This codes for CASSFTEAFF. V and J are TRBV7-9 and TRBJ1-1; D gene unclear. Germline CDR1 SEHNR, CDR2 FQNEAQ (reference sequence). Trimming took 3 bases from V and 4 from J, leaving 0 bases between them. The CDR3 consists of 10 residues.

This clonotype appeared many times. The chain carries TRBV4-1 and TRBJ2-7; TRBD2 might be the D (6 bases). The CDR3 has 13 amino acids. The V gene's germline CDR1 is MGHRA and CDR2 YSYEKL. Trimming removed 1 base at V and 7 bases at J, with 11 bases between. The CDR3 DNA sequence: TGCGCCAGCAGCCAAGCACGGGAGATGGAGCAGTACTTC. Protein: CASSQAREMEQYF.

The DNA of the CDR3 is TGTGCCAGCAGTGAAGTGGGGGGGCGGGGAGATACGCAGTATTTT. The encoded protein is CASSEVGGRGDTQYF. The rearrangement uses TRBV2 and TRBJ2-3; D may be TRBD2 (7 bases). Germline CDR1 and CDR2: SNHLY and FYNNEI. The CDR3 is made up of 15 amino acids. Between the trimmed V and J ends, which lost 1 base and 5 bases, there was a span of 13 bases.

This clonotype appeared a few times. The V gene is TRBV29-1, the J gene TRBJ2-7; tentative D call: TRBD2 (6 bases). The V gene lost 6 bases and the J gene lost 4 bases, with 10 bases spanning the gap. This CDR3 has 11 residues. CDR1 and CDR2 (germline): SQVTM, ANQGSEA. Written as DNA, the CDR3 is TGCAGCGTCGCCCTAGCGTACGAGCAGTACTTC. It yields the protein CSVALAYEQYF.

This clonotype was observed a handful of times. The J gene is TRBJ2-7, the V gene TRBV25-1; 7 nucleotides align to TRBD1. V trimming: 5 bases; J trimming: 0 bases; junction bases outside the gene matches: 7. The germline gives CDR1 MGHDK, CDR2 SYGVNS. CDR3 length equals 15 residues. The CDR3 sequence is CASSRDRLSSYEQYF. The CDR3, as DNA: TGTGCCAGCAGTCGGGACAGATTGAGCTCCTACGAGCAGTACTTC.